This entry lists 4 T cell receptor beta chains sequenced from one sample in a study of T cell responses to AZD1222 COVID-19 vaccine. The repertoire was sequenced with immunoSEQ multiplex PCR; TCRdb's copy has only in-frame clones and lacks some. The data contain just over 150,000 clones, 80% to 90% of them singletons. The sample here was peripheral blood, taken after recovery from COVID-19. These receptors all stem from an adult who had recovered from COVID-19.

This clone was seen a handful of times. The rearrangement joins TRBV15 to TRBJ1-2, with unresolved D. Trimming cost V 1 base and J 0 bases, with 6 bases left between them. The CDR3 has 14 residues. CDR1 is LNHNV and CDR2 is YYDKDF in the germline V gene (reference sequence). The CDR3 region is CATSRGSTNYGYTF. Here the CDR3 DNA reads TGTGCCACCAGCAGAGGCAGCACTAACTATGGCTACACCTTC.

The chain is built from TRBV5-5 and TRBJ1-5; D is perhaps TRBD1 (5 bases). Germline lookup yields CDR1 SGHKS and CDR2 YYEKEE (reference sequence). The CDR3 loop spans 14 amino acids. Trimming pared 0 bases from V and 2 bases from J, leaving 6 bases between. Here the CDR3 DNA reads TGTGCCAGCAGCTTGGGGGGCCGCAATCAGCCCCAGCATTTT. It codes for CASSLGGRNQPQHF.

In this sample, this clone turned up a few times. CDR3 amino acids: CASSQDLRGGNNYGYTF. CDR3 coding DNA: TGCGCCAGCAGCCAAGATCTAAGGGGCGGGAATAACTATGGCTACACCTTC. The chain joins TRBV4-3 to TRBJ1-2; D perhaps matches TRBD1 (5 bases). From germline, CDR1 is LGHNA and CDR2 YSLEER. With 0 bases removed from V and 1 base from J, the gap between germline ends came to 15 bases. CDR3 length: 17 residues.

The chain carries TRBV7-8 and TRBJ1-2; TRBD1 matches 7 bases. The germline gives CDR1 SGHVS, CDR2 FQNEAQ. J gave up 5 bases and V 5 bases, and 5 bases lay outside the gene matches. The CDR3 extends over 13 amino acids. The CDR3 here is CASSLDRVYGYTF. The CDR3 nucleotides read TGTGCCAGCAGCCTTGACAGGGTGTATGGCTACACCTTC.